This T cell receptor beta chain was identified in a study of regulatory T cells in long-lasting Graves disease. Time point in this sample: newly diagnosed GD, antithyroid drugs for less than 3 months. The authors made the TCR library using RNA they extracted from PBMCs. V lost 4 bases, J lost 5 bases, and 12 bases lay in between. Germline V gives CDR1 SGDLS, CDR2 YYNGEE. CDR3 size: 13 residues. Ten or more counts support this clonotype. The TCR beta library used iRepertoire HTBI primers with Arm-PCR amplification of CDR3. Via MiXCR, TCRdb re-called the multiplex PCR reads, giving one row per CDR3 protein. Among 350,000 to 400,000 distinct CDR3 sequences, about 14% were seen once, and the ten largest hold over 20%.

Sequenced here: peripheral blood mononuclear cells (PBMCs), sampled at new diagnosis, from a patient treated with antithyroid drugs. The chain joins TRBV9 to TRBJ2-5; a weak D match, TRBD2 (5 bases). This sequence originates from a female donor with Graves disease. The CDR3 is CASSPGRGETQYF. CDR3 DNA sequence: TGTGCCAGCAGCCCAGGACGAGGGGAGACCCAGTACTTC.